The clone carrying this T cell receptor (beta chain) appeared a few times. Its antigen is unknown. MiXCR, run by TCRdb on the reads, gives a single entry per CDR3 protein. The data hold about 890,000 distinct CDR3 sequences, with roughly a third observed a single time. This entry belongs to a study of T cell repertoires in cytomegalovirus infection. Material: cultured CD8+ T cells from PBMCs, obtained from culture after CMV antigen stimulation. This TCR came from a human donor in good health (CMV status not recorded). Some clones in this sample may be carry-over from other donors' samples.

The CDR3 DNA follows: TGTGCCAGCAGCGCGTCGGGACAGGGGGCTTACGAGCAGTACTTC. This gives the protein CASSASGQGAYEQYF. The V gene is TRBV9, the J gene TRBJ2-7; 12 positions agree with TRBD1. The CDR3 is made up of 15 amino acids. Unmatched junction bases numbered 5, after V lost 3 bases and J lost 4 bases. CDR1 and CDR2 (germline): SGDLS, YYNGEE.